This TCR beta chain was captured in a study of T-cell memory formation after mild COVID-19 (dated by TCRdb to the early 2020s). The study in broad terms: Most TCR sequence clusters were specific to one of the two donors. T-cell clones expanding and contracting after mild COVID-19 in two donors were tracked by longitudinal TCRalpha and TCRbeta repertoire sequencing. Two young, previously healthy adult volunteers made up the cohort, one male and one female. The investigation overall reported the following: Whether the second-wave clones peaking on day 37 were SARS-CoV-2 specific was not confirmed. Only two mild cases were covered by the study, and larger cohorts that include severe cases with pre-infection samples were considered necessary. The detection of some responding clones in pre-infection memory suggests that pre-existing cross-reactive memory T cells joined the SARS-CoV-2 response. From day 15 to 85, contracting clones showed balanced CD4/CD8 phenotypes, whereas a second wave of clones that expanded from day 15 to 37 leaned towards CD4+. Contracting CD4+ clones were found mainly in CM and EM memory subsets, while CD8+ clones were enriched in EMRA.

The instrument given in TCRdb is Illumina NovaSeq 6000. Using 5'RACE with constant-segment primers, TCRalpha and TCRbeta cDNA libraries were constructed, with sample barcodes and unique molecular identifiers added in the process. RNA was extracted from every sample with Trizol reagent. The libraries were amplified in two PCR steps, and the second step added a second sample barcode and Illumina TruSeq adapters. Sequencing of libraries was performed on an Illumina NovaSeq with 2 x 150 bp paired-end reads. Regarding the original processing steps: The reads were demultiplexed and collapsed into UMI-guided consensus sequences using migec v1.2.7. Using mixcr v2.1.11, the UMI consensuses were aligned to TRA and TRB V and J templates and assembled into clonotypes. Expanded or contracted clonotypes were those called significant by both edgeR and NoisET, with noise models trained on biological replicates. edgeR calls used a false discovery rate-adjusted p below 0.01 and a log2 fold-change threshold of 1. As an exploratory analysis of dynamics, max-normalized trajectories of the 1000 most abundant clonotypes were examined by PCA with hierarchical clustering. Separately sequenced CD4+ and CD8+ repertoires were used to assign a CD4 or CD8 phenotype to each responding clone. TCRdb redid the processing of the public reads, applying fastp at Q25 and MiXCR, and retained in-frame beta chains. Each entry is one CDR3 protein sequence, shown with its most common DNA and genes. The V and J calls and clone size are TCRdb's, not the authors'. In all, the sample holds about 38,000 distinct CDR3 sequences, and roughly an eighth of those were seen once. Just under 30% of the sample goes to the ten largest clones.

Per the germline V gene (reference sequence), LNHNV is the CDR1 and YYDKDF is the CDR2. Trimming at the junction amounts to 1 base on V and 1 base on J, and the germline ends lie 11 bases apart. The CDR3 contains 16 residues, cysteine and phenylalanine counted. Of all the DNA, just the CDR3 is kept, 48 bases in frame from base 1. Ficoll-Paque density gradient centrifugation was used to isolate PBMCs. This clonotype was counted ten times or more. The antigen it recognizes is unknown. No base quality values were provided; no much bigger clone lies one nucleotide off. The chain couples TRBV15 to TRBJ1-5; confidence is insufficient to name the D gene. The TCR comes from a man aged 18 to 30 who had mild COVID-19 (a few samples of this study predate the infection). The sample titles of this study are shuffled in the database, so cell type and time point are left out; the donor was told from shared clones. The sequenced sample was PBMCs or a T cell subset sorted from them (not recorded which). The CDR3 sequence is CATSRAGLRSNQPQHF. The DNA sequence follows: TGTGCCACCAGCAGAGCTGGGTTGAGGAGCAATCAGCCCCAGCATTTT.